Below, 14 T cell receptor beta chains from the same sample are listed, as sequenced in a study of shared clonotypes between healthy human individuals. Data came from immunoSEQ multiplex PCR; TCRdb stores just in-frame clones and leaves some out. The sample holds some 740,000 clones; approximately 92% are singletons and the top ten take approximately 25%. In the naive CD8 group, cells lacked CD45RO and were positively selected for CCR7, so terminally differentiated effector memory CD45RA+ cells were left out. Sequenced material: naive CD8+ T cells sorted from blood. These TCRs come from a young man in good health.

The chain is built from TRBV7-8 and TRBJ2-5, with D maybe TRBD1 (6 bases). CDR3 length equals 15 residues. V dropped 4 bases and J dropped 5 bases, with 17 bases sitting between them. Germline CDR1 reads SGHVS; CDR2 reads FQNEAQ. As DNA, the CDR3 is TGTGCCAGCAGCTCCAACAAACAGGGAAGGGAGACCCAGTACTTC. Its translation is CASSSNKQGRETQYF.

This clone appeared once. The rearrangement links TRBV27 to TRBJ2-3; D is unresolved. The CDR3 sequence is 15 residues long. Between the trimmed V and J ends, which lost 3 bases and 2 bases, there was a span of 12 bases. Germline V gene data show CDR1 as MNHEY and CDR2 as SMNVEV (reference sequence). The DNA of the CDR3 is TGTGCCAGCAGTTTTATTACCCCTTACACAGATACGCAGTATTTT. Translating it yields CASSFITPYTDTQYF.

The chain has TRBV7-9 and TRBJ1-1; the D is unclear. The CDR3 contains 17 residues. Germline V gives CDR1 SEHNR, CDR2 FQNEAQ (reference sequence). V dropped 1 base and J dropped 0 bases, with 15 bases sitting between them. The CDR3 spells CASSLGVTVNMNTEAFF. CDR3 bases: TGTGCCAGCAGCTTAGGGGTGACGGTGAATATGAACACTGAAGCTTTCTTT. Full variable domain (outside the CDR3, taken from reference TRBV7-9 and TRBJ1-1): DTGVSQNPRHKITKRGQNVTFRCDPISEHNRLYWYRQTLGQGPEFLTYFQNEAQLEKSRLLSDRFSAERPKGSFSTLEIQRTEQGDSAMYLCASSLGVTVNMNTEAFFGQGTRLTVV.

This chain links TRBV7-9 with TRBJ2-1; D uncertain. CDR1 is SEHNR and CDR2 is FQNEAQ in the germline V gene (reference sequence). V was shortened by 2 bases and J by 9 bases, with 5 bases between the two germline ends. This CDR3 has 11 amino acids. The chain's CDR3 is CASSLLIEQFF. The DNA for the CDR3 is TGTGCCAGCAGCTTATTGATTGAGCAGTTCTTC.

The V and J genes are TRBV5-1 and TRBJ2-7; D not resolved. The V end was cut by 2 bases, the J end by 5 bases, with 11 bases between. The CDR3 has 13 amino acids. Germline CDR1 reads SGHRS; CDR2 reads YFSETQ. This CDR3 is CASSFQVFDEQYF. Here the CDR3 DNA reads TGCGCCAGCAGCTTCCAGGTGTTCGACGAGCAGTACTTC.

This chain connects TRBV5-1 to TRBJ2-7; no clear D gene. The CDR3 extends over 15 amino acids. CDR1 and CDR2 from the germline V gene are SGHRS and YFSETQ. The V gene lost 0 bases and the J gene lost 2 bases, with 12 bases spanning the gap. The DNA of the CDR3 is TGCGCCAGCAGCTTGGCCGCGGCAGTTACCTACGAGCAGTACTTC. Its translation: CASSLAAAVTYEQYF. Variable domain in full (rest from reference TRBV5-1 and TRBJ2-7): KAGVTQTPRYLIKTRGQQVTLSCSPISGHRSVSWYQQTPGQGLQFLFEYFSETQRNKGNFPGRFSGRQFSNSRSEMNVSTLELGDSALYLCASSLAAAVTYEQYFGPGTRLTVT.

The rearrangement uses TRBV5-8 and TRBJ1-3, with D unresolved. There are 13 residues in the CDR3. V was pared by 4 bases and J by 8 bases, with 13 bases between. Germline values: CDR1 SGHTS, CDR2 YDEGEE. The CDR3 bases are TGTGCCAGCAGCCCTGGGGAGGGTTACACCATATATTTT. Translating it yields CASSPGEGYTIYF.

The rearrangement uses TRBV28 and TRBJ2-7; D is ambiguous. CDR1 and CDR2 (germline): MDHEN, SYDVKM. This CDR3 is built from 14 residues. Trimming removed 7 bases at V and 4 bases at J, with 17 bases between. The CDR3 bases are TGTGCCAGCACCTTAAGGGTTCCGTCATACGAGCAGTACTTC. Its translation: CASTLRVPSYEQYF.

This chain links TRBV25-1 with TRBJ1-4, with no clear D. CDR1 and CDR2 (germline): MGHDK, SYGVNS. V was trimmed by 6 bases and J by 3 bases, leaving 5 bases between them. The CDR3 loop spans 12 amino acids. The CDR3 protein is CASSPSNEKLFF. In nucleotides, the CDR3 is TGTGCCAGCAGCCCCTCTAATGAAAAACTGTTTTTT.

The table lists this clone with a count of one. The chain uses TRBV4-1 and TRBJ1-1; D is undetermined. The CDR3 is 15 residues long. The V gene's germline CDR1 is MGHRA and CDR2 YSYEKL. The germline V and J ends were trimmed by 0 bases and 7 bases, with 15 bases remaining between them. CDR3: CASSQDLEEGREAFF. The CDR3 nucleotides read TGCGCCAGCAGCCAAGATTTAGAGGAAGGGCGTGAAGCTTTCTTT.

The chain recombines TRBV5-6 with TRBJ2-1; possibly TRBD2 for D (5 bases). V was trimmed by 2 bases and J by 0 bases, leaving 9 bases between them. Germline values: CDR1 SGHDT, CDR2 YYEEEE. This CDR3 is built from 15 residues. CDR3 sequence reads: CASSLEGSSYNEQFF. DNA for the CDR3: TGTGCCAGCAGCTTAGAGGGAAGCTCCTACAATGAGCAGTTCTTC.

This chain connects TRBV9 to TRBJ2-1; possible D gene TRBD2, 5 bases. V was shortened by 5 bases and J by 7 bases, with 19 bases between the two germline ends. The V gene's germline CDR1 is SGDLS and CDR2 YYNGEE. The CDR3 runs to 15 residues. The CDR3, as DNA: TGTGCCAGCAGTCAAGGGAGATCGATTGGGAATGAGCAGTTCTTC. Protein: CASSQGRSIGNEQFF.

The chain joins TRBV19 to TRBJ2-4; maybe TRBD2 (5 bases). Germline CDR1 LNHDA, CDR2 SQIVND (reference sequence). Trimming took off 7 bases at V and 6 bases at J, with 13 bases between the two ends. The CDR3 runs 13 residues. CDR3 nucleotide sequence: TGTGCCAGTACTCCCCTCGGGGTAAACATTCAGTACTTC. It yields the protein CASTPLGVNIQYF.

The chain uses TRBV9 and TRBJ2-1; 9 nucleotides match TRBD1. CDR3 size: 15 residues. Germline V gene lookup returns CDR1 SGDLS and CDR2 YYNGEE. V gave up 3 bases and J gave up 7 bases; unmatched junction bases: 8. In nucleotides, the CDR3 is TGTGCCAGCAGCGGTAGGGGACAGGGTGTAAATGAGCAGTTCTTC. Its translation is CASSGRGQGVNEQFF.